The 2 T cell receptor beta chains below all came from one sample that was sequenced in a study of CD8+ T cells in alopecia areata. Isolated RNA was reverse transcribed into cDNA used as the sequencing template. Here immunoSEQ multiplex PCR was the method, and the copy in TCRdb shows in-frame clones only, minus some. The sample has approximately 200,000 clones, 60% to 70% seen once. As to treatment: oral pan-JAK inhibitor, 5-10 mg twice daily. Here the sequenced sample was CD4+ T cells sorted from blood, taken at week 4, from a patient treated with tofacitinib. These receptors originate from a human donor with alopecia areata.

The chain joins TRBV7-9 to TRBJ2-1, with TRBD1 as a possible D gene (5 bases). The CDR3 sequence is 16 residues long. The V end was cut by 4 bases, the J end by 0 bases, with 13 bases between. Germline assignment: CDR1 SEHNR and CDR2 FQNEAQ (reference sequence). CDR3: CASSWARGYSYNEQFF. The CDR3 coding sequence is TGTGCCAGCAGCTGGGCTAGGGGCTACTCCTACAATGAGCAGTTCTTC.

This clone is a singleton in its sample. The chain joins TRBV29-1 to TRBJ2-7; D might be TRBD1 or TRBD2, each matching 6 bases. Trimming shortened V by 4 bases and J by 8 bases, and 18 bases separated the two germline ends. This CDR3 is built from 13 residues. Germline-derived CDR1 and CDR2 are SQVTM and ANQGSEA. As DNA, the CDR3 is TGCAGCGTTGGGGGGGCCCAACATAATCAGCAGTACTTC. This encodes CSVGGAQHNQQYF.